These T cell receptor beta chains were read from a single sample in a study of CD8+CD57+ T cells in acquired aplastic anemia. TCRdb used MiXCR to reprocess the reads, holding one entry per CDR3 protein. In the table there are roughly 250,000 distinct CDR3 sequences, roughly half of which are singletons. Source material: sorted CD4+, CD8+, or CD8+CD57+ T cells (not recorded which) from PBMCs. The receptors shown here come from a human donor with aplastic anemia. Both conserved end residues are part of each CDR3. The D gene is left open where the match is weak. Some rows mark clone size as missing; the rest say once, few, many or name a class of expanded clone.

>.|TRBV19|TRBD2|TRBJ2-1
TGTGCCTGGAGTGGCGGGAGCGTTCGTGATGAGCAGTTCTTC
CAWSGGSVRDEQFF
>.|TRBV2|.|TRBJ1-5
TGTGCCAGCAGTGAAAGGCAGGGTGGCAATCAGCCCCAGCATTTT
CASSERQGGNQPQHF
>many|TRBV20-1|.|TRBJ1-3
TGCAGTGCTAGAAAGGCGGGGGGAACCGACTCTGGAAACACCATATATTTT
CSARKAGGTDSGNTIYF
>.|TRBV6-5|.|TRBJ1-5
TGTGCCAGGCGGAGGGGGAATCAGCCCCAGCATTTT
CARRRGNQPQHF
>few|TRBV5-1|TRBD2|TRBJ2-1
TGCGCCAGCAGCTTGGAGTCTAGCGGGAGGCCGAGGTACAATGAGCAGCTCTTC
CASSLESSGRPRYNEQLF
>few|TRBV6-2/TRBV6-3|TRBD1|TRBJ1-1
TGTGCCAGCAGTTTTATAGGACAGGGGGTTGAAGCTTTCTTT
CASSFIGQGVEAFF
>many|TRBV19|.|TRBJ1-5
TGTGCCAGTAGTATTACGGGGAGCCAGCCCCAGCATTTT
CASSITGSQPQHF
>.|TRBV20-1|.|TRBJ2-3
TGCAGTGCTAGTTCCATTGCTAGCACAGATACGCAGTATTTT
CSASSIASTDTQYF
>few|TRBV9|TRBD1|TRBJ2-7
TGTGCCAGCAGCGAGACAGGACAGGGAAGCTACGAGCAGTGCTTC
CASSETGQGSYEQCF
>.|TRBV7-9|.|TRBJ2-3
TGTGCCAGCAGCCCTAGGACAGGGAGGGATGAGCAGTATTTT
CASSPRTGRDEQYF
>many|TRBV6-5|.|TRBJ2-1
TGTGCCAGCAGTTATGAGGACGGAGGGGTGGATGAGCAGTTCTTC
CASSYEDGGVDEQFF
>.|TRBV20-1|TRBD2|TRBJ2-5
TGCAGTGCTAGTCCTCAAGCGGGAGGGGAGACCCAGTACTTC
CSASPQAGGETQYF
>.|TRBV15|.|TRBJ2-7
TGTGCCACCAGCAGAGAACGGCGGCAAGGGCAATACTTC
CATSRERRQGQYF
>.|TRBV25-1|.|TRBJ2-7
TGTGCCAGCAGTGCCCCGAGGCAGAGCGAGCAGTACTTC
CASSAPRQSEQYF
>few|TRBV29-1|TRBD2|TRBJ2-1
TGCAGCGCCGTACTAGCGCTCCTCCACAATGAGCAGTTCTTC
CSAVLALLHNEQFF
>.|TRBV29-1|TRBD1|TRBJ1-4
TGCAGCGTTGTTCTTGGCGGGACAGGGGTTGAAAAACTGTTTTTT
CSVVLGGTGVEKLFF
>many|TRBV10-3|TRBD1|TRBJ1-4
TGTGCCATCAGTGACCCGGACAGGGCGGAGGACACTAATGAAAAACTGTTTTTT
CAISDPDRAEDTNEKLFF
>few|TRBV3-1|TRBD1|TRBJ1-2
TGTGCCAGCAGCCTAGAACAGGGGGCGCTTGGCTACACCTTC
CASSLEQGALGYTF
>.|TRBV20-1|TRBD2|TRBJ2-7
TGCAGTGCTAGAGAACTAGCGTTCGAGCAGTACTTC
CSARELAFEQYF
>.|TRBV20-1|TRBD1|TRBJ2-1
TGCAGTCCCCGACAGGGCCAGTATGAGCAGTTCTTC
CSPRQGQYEQFF
>many|TRBV4-3|.|TRBJ1-6
TGCGCCAGCAGCCAAGATCGGCACCATAATTCACCCCTCCACTTT
CASSQDRHHNSPLHF
>.|TRBV19|TRBD2|TRBJ2-5
TGTGCCAGTCTCGGACGGGAGCGGGGGGGCCTCCGAGAGACCCAGTACTTC
CASLGRERGGLRETQYF
>few|TRBV5-1|.|TRBJ2-3
TGCGCCAGCAGCCCCGCGGTGAACACAGATACGCAGTATTTT
CASSPAVNTDTQYF
>.|TRBV7-8|TRBD2|TRBJ2-6
TGTGCCAGCAGCTTAGTGGGGAGGGGCTCTGGGGCCAACGTCCTGACTTTC
CASSLVGRGSGANVLTF
>.|TRBV20-1|.|TRBJ2-7
TGCAGTGCTGGGACCCTGGCCGGGATCGAGCAGTACTTC
CSAGTLAGIEQYF
>.|TRBV11-2|.|TRBJ1-1
TGTGCCAGCAGCTTAGGATTGGGTGGAATATTGAACACTGAGGTTTTCTTT
CASSLGLGGILNTEVFF
>.|TRBV5-1|TRBD2|TRBJ2-3
TGCGCCAGCAGCGGGGGACTAGCGCCAGAAGGAGATACGCAGTATTTT
CASSGGLAPEGDTQYF
>.|TRBV24-1|TRBD1|TRBJ1-3
TGTGCCACCAGTGATTCGGGACAGTTCGGGAACACCATATATTTT
CATSDSGQFGNTIYF
>.|TRBV24-1|.|TRBJ1-2
TGTGCCACCAGTGAGATGAGTAACTATGGCTACACCTTC
CATSEMSNYGYTF
>many|TRBV5-8|.|TRBJ2-5
TGTGCCAGCAGCTTGGGGGGCGGGGCCCCGTACTTC
CASSLGGGAPYF
>.|TRBV7-3|TRBD1|TRBJ1-1
TGTGCCAGCAGCCTGAGACAGGGTCGGGCTATGAACACTGAAGCTTTCTTT
CASSLRQGRAMNTEAFF
>once|TRBV15|.|TRBJ1-6
TGTGCCACCAGCAGGGTACAGGGCACTAATTCACCCCTCCACTTT
CATSRVQGTNSPLHF
>few|TRBV27|.|TRBJ1-1
TGTGCCAGCAGTGCAAACACAGGGCTGGCTGAAGCTTTCTTT
CASSANTGLAEAFF
>few|TRBV6-1|.|TRBJ1-4
TGTGCCAGCATGAGGGCAACTAATGAAAAACTGTTTTTT
CASMRATNEKLFF
>.|TRBV6-6|TRBD2|TRBJ2-5
TGCGCCAGCTCGGGGGGGGGGGAGACCCAGTACTTC
CASSGGGETQYF
>many|TRBV4-1|.|TRBJ2-3
TGCGCCAGCAGCCAAGAGGGACCCCGCACAGATACGCAGTATTTT
CASSQEGPRTDTQYF
>.|TRBV5-6|.|TRBJ1-6
TGTGCCAGCAGCTCGTTCAGGGAATCTAGCAACTCACCCCTCCACTTT
CASSSFRESSNSPLHF
>many|TRBV7-9|.|TRBJ1-5
TGTGCCAGCAGCTTAGCAATCAATCAGCCCCAGCATTTT
CASSLAINQPQHF
>.|TRBV7-6|.|TRBJ1-3
TGTGCCAGCAGCTTAGGTCTCGGTGGGGGCCAATCTGGAAACACCATATATTTT
CASSLGLGGGQSGNTIYF
>.|TRBV19|TRBD1|TRBJ1-2
TGTGCCAGTAGTCGCGGACAGGTGCCGTGGGATGGCTACACCTTC
CASSRGQVPWDGYTF
>.|TRBV15|.|TRBJ2-1
TGTGCCACCAACAGAGGACTGTACAATGAGCAGTTCTTC
CATNRGLYNEQFF
>.|TRBV4-1|.|TRBJ1-2
TGCGCCAGCAGCCAGTTACTACGAGGTGGGGATTATGGCTACACCTTC
CASSQLLRGGDYGYTF
>.|TRBV2|.|TRBJ1-1
TGTGCCAGACAAGGACTCGACACTGAAGCTTTCTTT
CARQGLDTEAFF
>.|TRBV12-3/TRBV12-4|.|TRBJ1-2
TGTGCCAGCCTAAAACAGGGATATGGCTACACCTTC
CASLKQGYGYTF
>many|TRBV11-2|TRBD2|TRBJ2-1
TGTGCCAGCAGCTTAGATCTTTGGACTAGCGCTTACAATGAGCAGTTCTTC
CASSLDLWTSAYNEQFF
>once|TRBV10-3|TRBD2|TRBJ2-7
TGTGCCATCAGCGGGAGGGCCCGTCGGGAGCAGTACTTC
CAISGRARREQYF
>once|TRBV10-3|TRBD1|TRBJ2-2
TGTGCCACAGGGACAGGGAACACCGGGGAGCTGCTTTTT
CATGTGNTGELLF